This entry features one T cell receptor (beta chain) sequence. The sample comes from a study of blood T cell repertoires in COVID-19. Overall study context: Italy, Spain and the United States were the sources of the convalescent and acute COVID-19 samples. PBMCs, B-cell-depleted T cells, or T cells provided the cDNA or gDNA that made up the material.

Here immunoSEQ multiplex PCR was the method, and the copy in TCRdb shows in-frame clones only, minus some. The table records fewer than 250,000 clones, roughly four fifths of them present only once. Sequencing input: peripheral blood. The sequence was collected from a woman between 35 and 50 years old with acute or convalescent COVID-19.

In DNA form, the CDR3 reads TGTGCCAGCAGCCCGGGCAGGGGCGTAATCGGCGAAAAACTGTTTTTT. Protein product: CASSPGRGVIGEKLFF. The chain employs TRBV9 and TRBJ1-4, with D perhaps TRBD1 (6 bases). CDR1 is SGDLS, CDR2 YYNGEE, per germline. Deletions cut 4 bases from V and 8 bases from J, with 21 bases between. The CDR3 runs 16 residues.